Described below is a single T cell receptor beta chain sequence and its context. For TCRbeta, the library was prepared with unique molecular identifiers. TCRdb reanalysed the PCR reads using MiXCR and keeps one entry per CDR3 protein. The table has about 610,000 distinct CDR3 sequences, about 10% seen once. The V segment lost 2 bases and the J segment 7 bases; nucleotides outside the gene matches: 8. Looked up from germline, CDR1 is ENHRY and CDR2 is SYGVKD. The CDR3 loop spans 15 amino acids. The sample comes from a study of T-cell reconstitution after alpha-beta-depleted transplantation in children.

The source was PBMCs from the stem cell graft donor, collected from the stem cell graft. The TCR comes from a human donor who donated a stem cell graft to a child with acute myeloid leukemia. The genes are TRBV10-3 and TRBJ2-1, with TRBD2 matching 7 bases. The CDR3 loop reads CAISERRERGNEQFF. CDR3 nucleotides: TGTGCCATCAGTGAGAGGCGGGAGCGGGGAAATGAGCAGTTCTTC.